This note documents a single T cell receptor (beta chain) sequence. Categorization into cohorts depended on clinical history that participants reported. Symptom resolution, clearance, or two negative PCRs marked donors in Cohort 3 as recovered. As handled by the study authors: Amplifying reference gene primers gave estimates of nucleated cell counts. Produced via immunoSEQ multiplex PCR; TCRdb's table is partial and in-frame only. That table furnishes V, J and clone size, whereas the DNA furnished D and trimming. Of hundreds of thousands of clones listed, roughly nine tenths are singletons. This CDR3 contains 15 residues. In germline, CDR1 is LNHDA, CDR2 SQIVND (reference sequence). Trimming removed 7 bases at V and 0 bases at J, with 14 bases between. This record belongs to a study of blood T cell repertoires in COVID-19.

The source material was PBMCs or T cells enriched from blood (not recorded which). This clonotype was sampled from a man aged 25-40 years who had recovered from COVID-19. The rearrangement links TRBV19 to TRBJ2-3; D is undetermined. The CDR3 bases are TGTGCCAGTAACCCAGTCTTGACTAGCACAGATACGCAGTATTTT. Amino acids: CASNPVLTSTDTQYF.